The 18 T cell receptor beta chains listed next were all sequenced from one sample in a study of vaccination effects on CD4 cells after COVID-19. Data came from immunoSEQ multiplex PCR; TCRdb stores just in-frame clones and leaves some out. Of tens of thousands of clones listed, approximately 79% are singletons. These receptors are not linked to any known antigen. Prior to sequencing, the ViraFEST assay stimulated PBMC with viral peptide pools, which expanded the antigen-specific CD4+ T cells. Culture proceeded for 10 days, and CD4+ T cells were then isolated. Absence of prior SARS-CoV-2 infection characterized the vaccine recipients, who showed negative nucleocapsid antibodies. Material: CD4+ T cells from PBMCs cultured with HCoV-NL63 spike peptides, obtained before COVID-19 vaccination. The receptors were gathered from a human donor who received a COVID-19 vaccine.

This clone was observed a handful of times. J is TRBJ1-1 and V is TRBV6-5; D is ambiguous. The ends were cut back, 4 bases at V and 2 bases at J, with 8 bases in the middle. The CDR3 sequence is 13 residues long. From germline, CDR1 is MNHEY and CDR2 SVGAGI. CDR3 region: CASSSARNTEAFF. The CDR3 DNA follows: TGTGCCAGCAGTTCCGCTAGAAACACTGAAGCTTTCTTT.

This chain joins TRBV18 and TRBJ1-4, with 10 bases aligning to TRBD1. V shed 4 bases, J shed 8 bases, and the junction held 4 bases outside the gene matches. This CDR3 region has 14 residues. The germline gives CDR1 KGHSH, CDR2 LQKENI. The CDR3 spells CASSQGQGEEKLFF. DNA of the CDR3: TGTGCCAGCTCACAAGGACAGGGGGAAGAAAAACTGTTTTTT. The whole variable domain, remainder taken from reference TRBV18 and TRBJ1-4, is NAGVMQNPRHLVRRRGQEARLRCSPMKGHSHVYWYRQLPEEGLKFMVYLQKENIIDESGMPKERFSAEFPKEGPSILRIQQVVRGDSAAYFCASSQGQGEEKLFFGSGTQLSVL.

This sequence joins TRBV19 and TRBJ2-1; 9 bases align to TRBD1. Looked up from germline, CDR1 is LNHDA and CDR2 is SQIVND (reference sequence). The V and J ends lost 3 bases and 8 bases, in that order; junction bases with no gene match: 8. The CDR3 is 15 amino acids. The CDR3 spells CASSISDRGGYEQFF. In DNA, the CDR3 is TGTGCCAGTAGTATTTCGGACAGGGGAGGGTATGAGCAGTTCTTC.

The chain has TRBV5-5 and TRBJ1-1; D not resolved. CDR3 length equals 14 residues. V lost 1 base, J lost 0 bases, and 7 bases lay in between. Germline values: CDR1 SGHKS, CDR2 YYEKEE (reference sequence). CDR3 bases: TGTGCCAGCAGCTTGACATCTTTGAACACTGAAGCTTTCTTT. Translating gives CASSLTSLNTEAFF.

V and J are TRBV5-1 and TRBJ1-1; 8 bases map to TRBD1. The length of the CDR3 is 16 residues. Germline V gene lookup returns CDR1 SGHRS and CDR2 YFSETQ. With V trimmed by 3 bases and J by 0 bases, 7 bases remained unmatched. As DNA, the CDR3 is TGCGCCAGCAGCTCATTACTGACAGGGGTGAACACTGAAGCTTTCTTT. Amino acid sequence: CASSSLLTGVNTEAFF. Looking up the rest from reference TRBV5-1 and TRBJ1-1 gives the full variable domain: KAGVTQTPRYLIKTRGQQVTLSCSPISGHRSVSWYQQTPGQGLQFLFEYFSETQRNKGNFPGRFSGRQFSNSRSEMNVSTLELGDSALYLCASSSLLTGVNTEAFFGQGTRLTVV.

The V call is TRBV5-8, the J call TRBJ1-1; D not resolved. Between the trimmed V and J ends, which lost 4 bases and 0 bases, there was a span of 10 bases. The CDR3 runs 14 residues. Germline V gene sequence: CDR1 SGHTS, CDR2 YDEGEE. The CDR3: CASSPRIMNTEAFF. For the CDR3, the DNA is TGTGCCAGCAGCCCGAGGATAATGAACACTGAAGCTTTCTTT.

The V gene is TRBV11-1, the J gene TRBJ2-3; D not certain. Germline loops: CDR1 SGHAT, CDR2 FQDESV (reference sequence). The CDR3 is 14 amino acids. V was shortened by 7 bases and J by 0 bases, with 11 bases between the two germline ends. The CDR3 DNA sequence: TGTGCCAGCACCCCGGGCCGGAGCACAGATACGCAGTATTTT. Translated: CASTPGRSTDTQYF.

The rearrangement links TRBV7-2 to TRBJ2-7; D ambiguous. Germline V gives CDR1 SGHTA, CDR2 FQGNSA. V was shortened by 5 bases and J by 2 bases, with 4 bases between the two germline ends. This CDR3 spans 11 amino acids. The DNA of the CDR3 is TGTGCCAGCAGCGTGCCCTACGAGCAGTACGTC. Amino acid sequence: CASSVPYEQYV.

This chain joins TRBV20-1 and TRBJ2-3; 7 bases fit TRBD2. V trimming: 7 bases; J trimming: 10 bases; junction bases outside the gene matches: 8. Germline CDR1 reads DFQATT; CDR2 reads SNEGSKA (reference sequence). This CDR3 is built from 11 residues. The CDR3 here is CSGVIAGAQYF. In DNA, the CDR3 is TGCAGTGGAGTAATCGCGGGGGCGCAGTATTTT.

The chain employs TRBV6-5 and TRBJ2-5; TRBD2 matches at 10 bases. From germline, CDR1 is MNHEY and CDR2 SVGAGI. This CDR3 comprises 15 residues. After removal of 8 bases from V and 2 bases from J, the junction contained 8 bases not matched to a gene. The CDR3 is CASLKTSGIQETQYF. The CDR3 bases are TGTGCCAGCTTAAAAACTAGCGGGATTCAAGAGACCCAGTACTTC.

The V and J genes are TRBV7-9 and TRBJ2-2; the match to TRBD2 covers 12 bases. With 6 bases clipped from V and 6 bases from J, the junction kept 5 bases outside the gene matches. The CDR3 spans 15 residues. CDR1 and CDR2 from the germline V gene are SEHNR and FQNEAQ (reference sequence). The CDR3 DNA reads as TGTGCCAGCAGACTAGCGGGGGGCGGCCCCGGGGAGCTGTTTTTT. Protein: CASRLAGGGPGELFF.

The chain combines TRBV7-8 with TRBJ1-6; TRBD1 matches at 7 bases. This CDR3 contains 13 residues. Germline V gene sequence: CDR1 SGHVS, CDR2 FQNEAQ. The V gene end was trimmed by 3 bases and the J gene end by 10 bases; junction bases not matched to a gene: 3. DNA of the CDR3: TGTGCCAGCAGCTTTGACAGGGACTCACCCCTCCACTTT. Translated, it gives CASSFDRDSPLHF.

Only a few counts were recorded for this clone. This chain links TRBV2 with TRBJ1-1; 7 bases fit TRBD1. The CDR3 length is 13 residues. The ends lost 10 bases at V and 1 base at J; junction bases unmatched: 6. CDR1 and CDR2 (germline): SNHLY, FYNNEI. CDR3 nucleotide sequence: TGTGCCACTGGAGACAGGGAGAACACTGAAGCTTTCTTT. It specifies CATGDRENTEAFF.

The genes are TRBV28 and TRBJ1-5; 7 positions agree with TRBD1. V was pared by 5 bases and J by 9 bases, with 13 bases of the junction left unmatched. CDR3 length: 15 amino acids. CDR1 is MDHEN, CDR2 SYDVKM, per germline. The CDR3 bases are TGTGCCAGCAGTCTCCGACAGGGAGGGAGCCCGCCCCAGCATTTT. This gives the protein CASSLRQGGSPPQHF.

This chain connects TRBV19 to TRBJ2-5, with a possible D match to TRBD2 (7 bases). V was shortened by 6 bases and J by 5 bases, with 19 bases between the two germline ends. Germline CDR1 LNHDA, CDR2 SQIVND (reference sequence). CDR3 length: 15 amino acids. CDR3 bases: TGTGCCAGTAGCTCAGGGACGGGGGGCGGGGAGACCCAGTACTTC. Translation gives CASSSGTGGGETQYF.

This chain uses TRBV20-1 with TRBJ1-2; D not certain. Trimming removed 3 bases from V and 3 bases from J, with 17 bases in between. CDR3 length: 15 residues. The germline gives CDR1 DFQATT, CDR2 SNEGSKA (reference sequence). CDR3 in amino acids: CSASGWEEVDYGYTF. As DNA, the CDR3 is TGCAGTGCTAGTGGGTGGGAGGAGGTGGACTATGGCTACACCTTC.

The chain is built from TRBV24-1 and TRBJ2-1; TRBD2 agrees at 15 bases. The germline gives CDR1 KGHDR, CDR2 SFDVKD. V was clipped by 2 bases and J by 7 bases; unmatched bases: 11. This CDR3 is 19 amino acids long. The CDR3 protein is CATSDSGTSGGYRLNEQFF. DNA for the CDR3: TGTGCCACCAGTGATTCCGGGACTAGCGGGGGGTACCGTTTGAATGAGCAGTTCTTC.

The CDR3 nucleotides read TGTGCCAGTAGGAGAGGCACTAAGCGGATTACAGATACGCAGTATTTT. Translation gives CASRRGTKRITDTQYF. This chain connects TRBV19 to TRBJ2-3; a weak D match, TRBD2 (5 bases). Trimming pared 6 bases from V and 3 bases from J, leaving 19 bases between. Germline CDR1 LNHDA, CDR2 SQIVND (reference sequence). The CDR3 length is 16 residues.